This TCR beta chain emerged from a study of blood T cells in healthy people across ages. The second PCR ran about 6 to 11 cycles with a sample-barcoded 5' primer and J-beta primers. One entry per CDR3 protein results from TCRdb running MiXCR on the 5' RACE reads. In the table there are fewer than 1,000,000 distinct CDR3 sequences, around 42% of which are singletons. This clonotype was seen only a few times. Its antigen is not identified. CDR3 length: 15 residues. In germline, CDR1 is DFQATT, CDR2 SNEGSKA (reference sequence). V gave up 7 bases and J gave up 1 base, with 14 bases separating them. General study points: Bulk PBMC profiling left naive and antigen-experienced comparisons inconclusive.

Input material: blood. This TCR was recovered from a man in his 60s in good health. The rearrangement uses TRBV20-1 and TRBJ2-6; tentative D call: TRBD1 (6 bases). CDR3 sequence: CSVRPQGSGANVLTF. As DNA, the CDR3 is TGCAGTGTCAGGCCACAGGGTTCTGGGGCCAACGTCCTGACTTTC.